The 21 T cell receptor beta chains below come from one sample, sequenced in a study of Graves' ophthalmopathy and Graves' hyperthyroidism. Amplification of TCR beta CDR3 regions used RNA transcripts. Second-round multiplex PCR followed a first-round RT-PCR using HTBI primers. TCRdb reprocessed the multiplex PCR reads via MiXCR and lists one record per CDR3 protein. The sample includes roughly 400,000 distinct CDR3 sequences, about 15% seen only once; the top ten take roughly 2.3%. Sequences were obtained from peripheral blood. Every receptor here comes from an adult woman with stable Graves' hyperthyroidism.

This clonotype was detected ten times or more. The chain couples TRBV19 to TRBJ1-2; D is possibly TRBD1 (5 bases). The ends were cut back, 7 bases at V and 2 bases at J, with 11 bases in the middle. Germline assignment: CDR1 LNHDA and CDR2 SQIVND (reference sequence). The CDR3 is made up of 13 amino acids. For the CDR3, the DNA is TGTGCCAGTAATAGGACACCCAACTATGGCTACACCTTC. Its translation: CASNRTPNYGYTF.

The chain carries TRBV19 and TRBJ2-5; the D gene is possibly TRBD2 (6 bases). The CDR3 sequence is 14 residues long. The V end lost 1 base, the J end lost 5 bases, and 11 bases lay between the germline ends. CDR1 LNHDA and CDR2 SQIVND come from the germline V gene (reference sequence). Here the CDR3 DNA reads TGTGCCAGTAGTATAGCTAGCGACGAGGAGACCCAGTACTTC. This codes for CASSIASDEETQYF.

This clonotype was seen at least ten times. This chain uses TRBV2 with TRBJ2-2; D ambiguous. CDR1 is SNHLY, CDR2 FYNNEI, per germline. The V gene lost 2 bases and the J gene lost 0 bases, with 7 bases spanning the gap. This CDR3 region has 15 residues. CDR3 region: CASSESRPNTGELFF. The DNA of the CDR3 is TGTGCCAGCAGTGAATCCAGGCCGAACACCGGGGAGCTGTTTTTT.

This clonotype was observed many times. CDR3 region: CASRLNKGRQETQYF. The CDR3 DNA is TGTGCCAGCAGACTCAACAAAGGTCGCCAAGAGACCCAGTACTTC. The rearrangement joins TRBV13 to TRBJ2-5; D is undetermined. Trimming took 6 bases from V and 1 from J, leaving 15 bases between them. This CDR3 has 15 amino acids. CDR1 and CDR2 (germline): PRHDT, FYEKMQ (reference sequence).

In this sample, this clonotype turned up many times. The rearrangement uses TRBV20-1 and TRBJ1-1; perhaps TRBD1 as D (6 bases). This CDR3 comprises 14 residues. V lost 6 bases and J 0 bases, leaving 14 bases between the germline ends. The germline V gene encodes CDR1 DFQATT and CDR2 SNEGSKA (reference sequence). CDR3 DNA: TGCAGTGCCGACGGAGGGGGGGTGAACACTGAAGCTTTCTTT. Its protein product is CSADGGGVNTEAFF.

This clonotype was observed at least ten times. V usage is TRBV2 and J usage is TRBJ2-5; D is unclear. The CDR3 is 18 residues long. Trimming stripped 1 base from V and 2 bases from J, with 20 bases between. The V gene's germline CDR1 is SNHLY and CDR2 FYNNEI. Written as DNA, the CDR3 is TGTGCCAGCAGTGAAGAGGTTGGCAGGAGAAAAAAACAAGAGACCCAGTACTTC. It specifies CASSEEVGRRKKQETQYF.

With regard to this clonotype: A junction end diverges from the germline sequence, so it may reflect a read error. The chain recombines TRBV7-2 with TRBJ2-1; the match to TRBD2 covers 11 bases. Germline V CDR1 and CDR2: SGHTA, FQGNSA. The CDR3 extends over 16 amino acids. The chain's CDR3 is CASSFRLAGSYNEKFF. CDR3 nucleotide sequence: TGTGCCAGCAGCTTCAGACTAGCGGGATCCTACAATGAGAAGTTCTTC.

This clonotype was observed at least ten times. The gene calls are TRBV28 and TRBJ1-5; D is ambiguous. The CDR3 runs 12 residues. With 5 bases removed from V and 11 bases from J, the gap between germline ends came to 13 bases. Germline V gives CDR1 MDHEN, CDR2 SYDVKM. The CDR3 sequence is CASSPRRVAQHF. CDR3 nucleotide sequence: TGTGCCAGCAGTCCCCGGCGGGTTGCCCAGCATTTT.

The table lists this clonotype with many counts. The J gene is TRBJ2-7, the V gene TRBV12-3 or TRBV12-4; D may correspond to TRBD1 or TRBD2 (5 bases each). The CDR3 covers 14 residues. V gave up 3 bases and J gave up 3 bases, with 12 bases separating them. For the CDR3, the DNA is TGTGCCAGCAGTTTCGGGACGATTAACTACGAGCAGTACTTC. Residues: CASSFGTINYEQYF.

This clonotype occurred many times. The V and J genes are TRBV2 and TRBJ1-5; maybe TRBD1 (6 bases). CDR1 and CDR2 from the germline V gene are SNHLY and FYNNEI. The V and J ends lost 1 base and 4 bases respectively, with 20 bases between them. This CDR3 comprises 18 residues. This CDR3 reads CASSEEGGRGARNQPQHF. As DNA, the CDR3 is TGTGCCAGCAGTGAAGAAGGGGGTCGCGGGGCTCGGAATCAGCCCCAGCATTTT.

This clonotype was counted at least ten times. The chain recombines TRBV6-1 with TRBJ1-2, with 7 bases fitting TRBD1. The CDR3 has 15 residues. Germline CDR1 reads MNHNS; CDR2 reads SASEGT. V dropped 3 bases and J dropped 8; count of bases not matched to a gene: 12. CDR3 DNA: TGTGCCAGCAGTGATACTGGACAGGCCCAGGGAGGCTACACCTTC. Encoded protein: CASSDTGQAQGGYTF.

This clonotype was picked up many times. This chain uses TRBV7-8 with TRBJ2-5; possible D gene TRBD2, 6 bases. V was clipped by 4 bases and J by 1 base, with 22 bases between them. This CDR3 is built from 18 residues. Germline V gives CDR1 SGHVS, CDR2 FQNEAQ. CDR3 region: CASSSTRLVWAFQETQYF. In nucleotides, the CDR3 is TGTGCCAGCAGCTCGACCAGACTAGTTTGGGCTTTCCAAGAGACCCAGTACTTC.

In this sample, this clonotype turned up many times. The chain uses TRBV18 and TRBJ2-7; TRBD1 matches at 10 bases. Germline trimming cut 3 bases from V and 6 bases from J; bases unmatched to any gene: 8. The CDR3 sequence is 15 residues long. Looked up from germline, CDR1 is KGHSH and CDR2 is LQKENI. The CDR3 sequence: CASSPTGQGGREQYF. CDR3 DNA: TGTGCCAGCTCACCCACTGGACAGGGGGGACGCGAGCAGTACTTC. Full variable domain (rest looked up from reference TRBV18 and TRBJ2-7): NAGVMQNPRHLVRRRGQEARLRCSPMKGHSHVYWYRQLPEEGLKFMVYLQKENIIDESGMPKERFSAEFPKEGPSILRIQQVVRGDSAAYFCASSPTGQGGREQYFGPGTRLTVT.

The chain carries TRBV12-3 or TRBV12-4 and TRBJ2-7; maybe TRBD1 (6 bases). Trimming removed 6 bases at V and 2 bases at J, with 20 bases between. CDR3 size: 16 residues. The CDR3 spells CASRRRTVERPYEQYF. CDR3 sequence (DNA): TGTGCCAGCAGGCGACGGACAGTCGAAAGACCCTACGAGCAGTACTTC.

This clonotype was seen repeatedly, ten times or more. The chain is built from TRBV2 and TRBJ2-7; 8 bases match TRBD2. Germline CDR1 and CDR2: SNHLY and FYNNEI. V shed 5 bases and J 13 bases; nucleotides not matched to a gene: 10. The length of the CDR3 is 12 residues. CDR3 loop: CASSKPPGLVYF. The CDR3 coding sequence is TGTGCCAGCAGTAAACCCCCGGGACTAGTTTACTTC.

This clonotype came up a few times. The chain joins TRBV13 to TRBJ2-7; TRBD1 matches 12 bases. The CDR3 sequence is 16 residues long. Germline-derived CDR1 and CDR2 are PRHDT and FYEKMQ (reference sequence). J lost 7 bases, V lost 5 bases, and 12 bases had no gene match. For the CDR3, the DNA is TGTGCCAGCAGCCATAATGAGGGACAGGGGGCTGGTGAGCAGTACTTC. Protein: CASSHNEGQGAGEQYF.

This clonotype was detected many times. The chain recombines TRBV27 with TRBJ2-7; perhaps TRBD2 as D (5 bases). The ends were cut back, 0 bases at V and 2 bases at J, with 11 bases in the middle. Germline CDR1 and CDR2: MNHEY and SMNVEV (reference sequence). This CDR3 has 15 residues. The CDR3 region has the DNA TGTGCCAGCAGTTTATCGTGGGTTAGCGCCTACGAGCAGTACTTC. It codes for CASSLSWVSAYEQYF.

This clonotype was found many times. The V gene is TRBV6-1, the J gene TRBJ1-2; D gene ambiguous. Germline loops: CDR1 MNHNS, CDR2 SASEGT. CDR3 length: 13 amino acids. The V end lost 9 bases, the J end lost 7 bases, and 18 bases lay between the germline ends. The CDR3: CASYGRVWGGYTF. CDR3 coding DNA: TGTGCCAGTTATGGGCGAGTTTGGGGTGGCTACACCTTC.

This clonotype has just a few counts. The junction and the germline gene differ at one end; a read error may be behind it. The rearrangement links TRBV7-7 to TRBJ1-1, with D possibly matching TRBD1 (5 bases). The germline V gene encodes CDR1 SSHAT and CDR2 FNYEAQ (reference sequence). The CDR3 extends over 14 amino acids. In DNA form, the CDR3 reads TGTGCTAGCAGCCCCCTCACGGGGGGGGGTGAAGCTTTCTTT. Its translation: CASSPLTGGGEAFF.

On this clonotype itself: The junction and the germline gene differ at one end; a read error may be behind it. This chain joins TRBV19 and TRBJ2-2; TRBD1 matches 7 bases. Germline loops: CDR1 LNHDA, CDR2 SQIVND (reference sequence). The CDR3 is 14 amino acids. The CDR3 spells CASTRGPRTGELCF. CDR3 coding DNA: TGTGCCAGTACTAGGGGGCCCCGCACCGGGGAGCTGTGTTTT.

This chain uses TRBV19 with TRBJ1-5, with 10 bases lining up with TRBD1. V lost 4 bases to trimming and J lost 1 base; unmatched junction nucleotides: 4. This CDR3 spans 16 amino acids. Germline-derived CDR1 and CDR2 are LNHDA and SQIVND (reference sequence). CDR3: CASSTWGQGSNQPQHF. The CDR3 DNA reads as TGTGCCAGTAGTACCTGGGGACAGGGGAGCAATCAGCCCCAGCATTTT.